This T cell receptor beta chain came from a study of blood T cell repertoires in COVID-19. About the research overall: The United States, Italy and Spain were the sources of the acute and convalescent COVID-19 samples. From T cells, B-cell-depleted T cells, or PBMCs came the material, which was cDNA or gDNA.

Authors' methods: How many nucleated cells were present was estimated from reference gene primer amplification. Clones were sequenced by immunoSEQ multiplex PCR, and TCRdb holds only the in-frame ones, with some missing. D and trimming were read from the DNA, whereas the V and J calls and clone size are those reported in that table. The data show 17,000 or so clones, with roughly 75% seen just once and approximately 22% held by the top ten. CDR1 MGHRA and CDR2 YSYEKL come from the germline V gene. V was trimmed by 1 base and J by 6 bases, leaving 16 bases between them. The CDR3 length is 16 residues.

The sample taken for sequencing was peripheral blood. The source of this sequence is a man in his sixties with active or convalescent COVID-19. The J gene is TRBJ2-1, the V gene TRBV4-1; D is possibly TRBD2 (6 bases). CDR3 sequence: CASSQGGREWSNEQFF. The CDR3 DNA reads as TGCGCCAGCAGCCAAGGGGGTCGGGAGTGGAGCAATGAGCAGTTCTTC.